This T cell receptor beta chain originates from a study of cytomegalovirus exposure and HLA in healthy donors listed by TCRdb under 2017. Broadly, across the study: An earlier analysis of 587 of the donors reported 276 Gb of sequence data and about 120 million unique TCR beta sequences obtained from roughly 180 million T cells. A later genetic analysis used genome-wide SNP genotypes for about 55% of the 666 donors, treating that subset as a discovery cohort. Along with the roughly 610-subject first cohort, a separate validation cohort of over 90 different subjects was used. All discovery cohort repertoires had been generated using a single sequencing platform. In the later analysis, no new phenotypic data were used to find candidate immune exposures; instead, reliance was placed on TCR beta sequences and their occurrence across donors. An earlier analysis of roughly 580 of the donors used high-throughput TCR beta sequencing to judge whether each TCR beta V gene segment behaved as functional or pseudogenic. The study aimed to test whether cataloging public T cell receptors could reveal signatures of past pathogen exposure. The number of donors typed differed by locus, with about 629-640 for A, B, C, DRB1 and DQB1, roughly 550 for DQA1, approximately 580 for DPA1, and some 470 for DPB1. The study profiled the T cell repertoires of hundreds of subjects by immunosequencing and related them to cytomegalovirus serostatus. On average, 235,054 unique TCR beta nucleotide sequences were sequenced per donor among 398 genotyped donors of the cohort, with roughly 18% of those sequences being non-productive. To predict cytomegalovirus infection status, the study combined high-throughput TCR immunosequencing, statistical association of individual TCRs with disease status, and machine learning. An early release covering about 600 HLA-typed donors comprised about 320 gigabases of sequencing data and roughly 85 million unique TCR sequences. About five DR-DQ haplotypes were handled as single units for association and clustering because linkage in the cohort was strong. HLA typing covered class I and class II loci at four-digit resolution. Donor age, sex, ethnicity and CMV serostatus were compiled alongside the repertoire data. Among the approximately 420 genotyped donors, around 81% belonged to the genetic ancestry cluster associated with self-reported Caucasian donors. A later analysis re-analyzed previously published TCR beta repertoires from 650 to 800 donors and added high-resolution HLA genotyping to study TCR occurrence patterns.

Paper-wide results and their limitations: In both the original and validation cohorts, the classifier was reported to diagnose cytomegalovirus status with high specificity and sensitivity. Roughly uniform sequencing depth across donors was assumed in presence/absence analyses, although this assumption may not hold. Across donors, most TCR sequences were observed very rarely, whereas some public TCRs were present in many individuals. A cluster of highly shared sequence variants was judged likely to be a technical artifact of the sequencing pipeline. Broadly in line with IMGT annotations, most TCR beta V segments showed up in productive rearrangements about 87% or about 30% of the time in an earlier analysis of around 600 of the donors. When HLA alleles, especially DR and DQ, strongly co-occurred, TCR associations were difficult to assign to individual alleles. Because counts were too low, seventeen rarely observed V segments, including chromosome 9 orphons, were left out of the earlier analysis of 500 to 750 of the donors. HLA typing was unavailable for some donors at each locus, so association tests used only the typed subset. Linkage disequilibrium might explain the correlated functional status among segregating V segments, but an unknown experimental factor could not be ruled out. A later analysis found that most CMV-associated TCR beta chains appeared HLA-restricted, with HLA associations seemingly driven largely by CMV exposure. A few of the identified cytomegalovirus-associated TCR beta chains were confirmed in vitro to be specific for cytomegalovirus antigens. In a later genetic analysis, a missense DCLRE1C variant was associated with V-gene and J-gene trimming of TCR beta chains, and the association was replicated in an independent cohort. Compared with the 666-donor mean, donors in an Asian-associated ancestry cluster had fewer N-insertions in productive TCRs, according to a later genetic analysis. A further reported finding was that TCR beta sequences accurately predicted the HLA-A and HLA-B alleles for most subjects in the first cohort. It was suggested by the authors that the approach could potentially be generalized to other disease states and immunological phenotypes. Immune exposure information for the cohort was limited to CMV serostatus. According to a later analysis, parvovirus B19, influenza, CMV and Epstein-Barr virus appeared linked to several top co-occurrence clusters. In a later analysis, HLA-associated TCR beta chains were found to be more clonally expanded and to have lower generation probabilities than equally common non-associated chains. Specific HLA alleles were associated with 15,000 to 20,000 TCR beta sequences at a false discovery rate of 0.05 in a later analysis. In the study, about 150 TCR beta chains were listed as associated with cytomegalovirus. Because the 87-base-pair reads could not distinguish some IMGT-functional V segments, including TRBV6-2 and TRBV6-3, those segments were excluded. Only TCR beta chains were sequenced in this cohort, and the absence of alpha or paired-chain data limited detectable features. In a later analysis, the rate of TCR association differed among HLA loci, with DRB1 alleles having the most associated TCRs and HLA-C alleles having the fewest.

In total, approximately 690 healthy bone marrow donors made up the cohort. At the time of sampling, every cohort member was nominally healthy, though immune exposures that went unrecorded were likely present. The donor tested CMV seropositive, placing the donor among the 289 seropositive members of the cohort. Every donor gave a peripheral blood sample, and the peripheral blood mononuclear cells from that sample were used for TCR beta sequencing. Genomic DNA extraction from the blood cell samples was performed with the Qiagen DNeasy Blood Extraction Kit. Clipping removes 0 bases from V and 9 bases from J, with 6 as the unmatched junction base count. Counted from cysteine to phenylalanine, this CDR3 has 15 amino acids. Of all the DNA, just the CDR3 is kept, 45 bases in frame from base 1. From the germline V gene, CDR1 is SGHTA and CDR2 is FQGTGA. About this clone: Its antigen is not yet known. No quality values exist for individual bases; no much larger clone is one base distant.

Library preparation was by the immunoSEQ multiplex PCR assay. A mixture of 60 forward primers for TCR Vbeta segments and 13 reverse primers for TCR Jbeta segments was used in the multiplex PCR. The CDR3 region of rearranged TCR beta genes was amplified from genomic DNA with a multiplex PCR assay. On the Illumina HiSeq System, the amplified TCR beta libraries were sequenced as 87-base-pair reads. In the paper's pipeline: Across the 640 or so repertoires, a later analysis counted tens of millions of unique TCR beta chains, 9.5 million to 13 million of which were shared by at least two donors. Raw reads were error-corrected and collapsed into unique sequences by a nearest-neighbor algorithm in which closely related sequences were merged to remove PCR and sequencing errors. Alignment of CDR3 sequences to IMGT reference sequences was used to assign V, D and J gene segments. For a sequence to be retained, a match of at least six nucleotides was required to both a V gene segment and a J gene segment. A rearrangement was called productive if the CDR3 had no stop codons and remained in frame with V and J, and every other rearrangement was called non-productive. Following IMGT convention, CDR3 was defined as the stretch from the second conserved V-encoded cysteine up to the conserved J-encoded phenylalanine. The earlier analysis of some 550 of the donors excluded any sequence lacking an unambiguous match to a single V gene segment. In an earlier analysis of a few hundred of the donors, V segments were called functional above 56.7% productive rearrangements and were called segregating when the between-donor standard deviation exceeded 5%. A statistical classification framework was built to diagnose cytomegalovirus status from the catalog of TCR beta chain sequences. V and J gene assignment, in a later analysis, came from comparing TCR nucleotide sequences with IMGT/GENE-DB human TR gene sequences. A later analysis assigned CDR3 sequences and most-parsimonious VDJ recombination scenarios with the TCRdist pipeline. A later analysis defined each TCR beta chain by its CDR3 amino acid sequence plus V-gene family, and excluded reads lacking a unique V-gene family. To address suspected cross-contamination and a sequencing artifact, a later analysis removed a few hundred highly shared, low-generation-probability nucleotide sequences. A later analysis calculated a clonal expansion index for each public chain from normalized within-repertoire ranks of inferred template counts. Generation probabilities in a later analysis came from a VDJ recombination model fitted to out-of-frame rearrangements, and those results were checked against IGoR. In a later analysis, hypergeometric tests were used to score TCR-TCR, TCR-HLA and TCR-CMV co-occurrence, with a repertoire-size bias correction applied to TCR pairs. A later analysis estimated false discovery rates by permuting HLA or CMV assignments 20 times. In a later analysis, co-occurring TCRs were grouped using DBSCAN, with TCRdist sequence similarity added in when clustering inside HLA-allele-positive subsets. Co-occurrence clustering excluded repertoires with fewer than 30,000 or more than 120,000 public chains, plus five with anomalous nucleotide sharing. TCRdb retrieved this table from immuneACCESS and kept in-frame rearrangements only. Not all clones are present; in checked studies, unresolved V genes account for under half, and no reason is known for the remainder. V and J calls and clone size are as listed in that table; D and trimming were resolved from the DNA. The sample profile shows about 160,000 clones; around 72% of them were found once. Roughly 6.6% of the sample rests with the top ten.

Sequencing was performed on PBMCs. Here the chain combines TRBV7-3 and TRBJ2-1; 9 middle bases align to TRBD2. This TCR came from a man aged 40-49 years in good health and CMV-seropositive. CDR3 protein: CASSLTAGGFGEQFF. At the DNA level, the sequence is TGTGCCAGCAGCTTAACGGCGGGGGGGTTTGGTGAGCAGTTCTTC.